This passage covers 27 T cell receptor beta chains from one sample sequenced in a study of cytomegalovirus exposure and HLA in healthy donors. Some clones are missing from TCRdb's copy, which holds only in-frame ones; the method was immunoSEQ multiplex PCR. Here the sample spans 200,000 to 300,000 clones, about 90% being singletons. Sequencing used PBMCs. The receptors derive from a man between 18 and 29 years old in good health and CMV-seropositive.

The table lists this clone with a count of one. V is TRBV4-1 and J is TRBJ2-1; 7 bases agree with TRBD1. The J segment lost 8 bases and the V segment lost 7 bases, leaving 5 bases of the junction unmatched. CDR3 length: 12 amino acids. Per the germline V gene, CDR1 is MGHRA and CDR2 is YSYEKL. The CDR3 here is CASTGGGDEQFF. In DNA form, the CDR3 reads TGCGCCAGCACAGGGGGTGGGGATGAGCAGTTCTTC.

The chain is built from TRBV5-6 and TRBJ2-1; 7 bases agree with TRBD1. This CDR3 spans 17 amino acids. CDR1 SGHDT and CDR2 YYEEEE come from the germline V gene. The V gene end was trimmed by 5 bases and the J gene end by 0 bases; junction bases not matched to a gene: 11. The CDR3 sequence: CASRSSLQGSSYNEQFF. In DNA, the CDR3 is TGTGCCAGCAGGTCGTCGTTACAGGGGAGCTCCTACAATGAGCAGTTCTTC.

CDR3 in amino acids: CASSPGSWDTQYF. CDR3 nucleotides: TGTGCCAGCTCACCAGGGAGTTGGGATACGCAGTATTTT. The V call is TRBV18, the J call TRBJ2-3; weak D call: TRBD2 (5 bases). There are 13 residues in the CDR3. Germline V gene sequence: CDR1 KGHSH, CDR2 LQKENI. The V end was cut by 2 bases, the J end by 6 bases, with 9 bases between.

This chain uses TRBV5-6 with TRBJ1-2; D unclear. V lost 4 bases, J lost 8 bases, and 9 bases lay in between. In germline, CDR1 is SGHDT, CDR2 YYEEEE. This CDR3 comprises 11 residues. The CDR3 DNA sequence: TGTGCCAGCAGCGCTGGATGGGGCTACACCTTC. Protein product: CASSAGWGYTF.

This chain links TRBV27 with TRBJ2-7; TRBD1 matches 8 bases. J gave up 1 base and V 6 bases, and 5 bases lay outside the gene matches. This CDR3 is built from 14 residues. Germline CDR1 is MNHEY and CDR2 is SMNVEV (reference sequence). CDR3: CASSTGGSSYEQYF. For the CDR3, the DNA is TGTGCCAGCAGCACAGGGGGAAGTTCCTACGAGCAGTACTTC.

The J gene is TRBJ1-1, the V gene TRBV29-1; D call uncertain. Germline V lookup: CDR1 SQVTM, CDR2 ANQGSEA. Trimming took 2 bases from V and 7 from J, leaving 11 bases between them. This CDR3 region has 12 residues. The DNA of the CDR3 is TGCAGCGTTGAAACAATACACCTTGAAGCTTTCTTT. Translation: CSVETIHLEAFF.

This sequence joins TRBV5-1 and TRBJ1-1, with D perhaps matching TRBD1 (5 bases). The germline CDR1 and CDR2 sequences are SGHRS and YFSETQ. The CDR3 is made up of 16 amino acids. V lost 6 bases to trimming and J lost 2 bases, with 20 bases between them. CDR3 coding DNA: TGCGCCAGCATTCCGGGGAGGGGCGACCAAAACACTGAAGCTTTCTTT. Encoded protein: CASIPGRGDQNTEAFF.

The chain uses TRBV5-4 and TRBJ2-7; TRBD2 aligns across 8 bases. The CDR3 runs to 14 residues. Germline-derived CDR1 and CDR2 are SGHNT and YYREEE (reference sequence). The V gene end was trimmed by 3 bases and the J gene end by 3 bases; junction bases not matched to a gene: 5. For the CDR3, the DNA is TGTGCCAGCAGCTCGGGACTAGGAATCTACGAGCAGTACTTC. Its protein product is CASSSGLGIYEQYF.

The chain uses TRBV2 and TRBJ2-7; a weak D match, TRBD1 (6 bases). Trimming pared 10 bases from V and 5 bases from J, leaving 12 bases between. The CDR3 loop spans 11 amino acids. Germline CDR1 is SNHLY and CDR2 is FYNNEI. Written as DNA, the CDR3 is TGTGCCACCAGACAGGTCGACGAGCAGTACTTC. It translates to CATRQVDEQYF.

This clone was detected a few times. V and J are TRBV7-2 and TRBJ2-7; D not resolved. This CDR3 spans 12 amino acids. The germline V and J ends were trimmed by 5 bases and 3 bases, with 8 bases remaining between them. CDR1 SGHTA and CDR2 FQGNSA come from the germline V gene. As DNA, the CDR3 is TGTGCCAGCAGCCCATTGAACTACGAGCAGTACTTC. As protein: CASSPLNYEQYF.

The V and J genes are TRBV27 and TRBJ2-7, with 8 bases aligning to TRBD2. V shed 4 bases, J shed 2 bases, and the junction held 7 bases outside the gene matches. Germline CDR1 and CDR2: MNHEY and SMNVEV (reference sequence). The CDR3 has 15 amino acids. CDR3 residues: CASSSEAGATYEQYF. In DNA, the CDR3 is TGTGCCAGCAGTTCCGAAGCGGGAGCGACCTACGAGCAGTACTTC.

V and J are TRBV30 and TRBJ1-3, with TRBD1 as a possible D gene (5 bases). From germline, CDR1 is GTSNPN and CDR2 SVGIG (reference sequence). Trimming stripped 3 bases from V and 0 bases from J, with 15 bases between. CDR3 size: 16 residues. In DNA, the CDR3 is TGTGCCTGGAGGCCGGGACGGACCTCCTCTGGAAACACCATATATTTT. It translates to CAWRPGRTSSGNTIYF.

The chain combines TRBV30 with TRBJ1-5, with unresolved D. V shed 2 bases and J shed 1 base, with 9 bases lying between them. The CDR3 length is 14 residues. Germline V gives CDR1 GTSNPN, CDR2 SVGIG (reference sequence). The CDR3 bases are TGTGCCTGGAGTATAGGAACCAGCAATCAGCCCCAGCATTTT. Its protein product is CAWSIGTSNQPQHF.

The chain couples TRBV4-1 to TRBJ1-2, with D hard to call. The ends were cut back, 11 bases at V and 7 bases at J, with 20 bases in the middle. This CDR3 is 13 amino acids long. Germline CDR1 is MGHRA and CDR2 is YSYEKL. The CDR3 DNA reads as TGCGCCTCTCAAAGGGATAGCCTGTCTGGCTACACCTTC. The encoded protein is CASQRDSLSGYTF.

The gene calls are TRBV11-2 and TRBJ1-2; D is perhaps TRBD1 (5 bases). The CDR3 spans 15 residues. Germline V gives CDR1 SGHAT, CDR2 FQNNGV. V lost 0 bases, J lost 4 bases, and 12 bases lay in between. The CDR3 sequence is CASSLDAGKVYGYTF. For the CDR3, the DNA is TGTGCCAGCAGCTTAGACGCAGGGAAGGTCTATGGCTACACCTTC.

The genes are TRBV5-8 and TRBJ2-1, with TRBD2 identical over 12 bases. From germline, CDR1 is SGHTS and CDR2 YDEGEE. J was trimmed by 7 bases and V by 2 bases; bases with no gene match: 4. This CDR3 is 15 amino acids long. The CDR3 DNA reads TGTGCCAGCAGCTTCAGACTAGCGGGAGCGAATGAGCAGTTCTTC. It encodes CASSFRLAGANEQFF.

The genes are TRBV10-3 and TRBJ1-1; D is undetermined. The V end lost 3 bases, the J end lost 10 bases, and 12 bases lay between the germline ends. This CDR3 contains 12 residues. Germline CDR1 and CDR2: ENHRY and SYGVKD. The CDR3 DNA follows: TGTGCCATCAGTGAAAGAGCTACAGTAGCTTTCTTT. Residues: CAISERATVAFF.

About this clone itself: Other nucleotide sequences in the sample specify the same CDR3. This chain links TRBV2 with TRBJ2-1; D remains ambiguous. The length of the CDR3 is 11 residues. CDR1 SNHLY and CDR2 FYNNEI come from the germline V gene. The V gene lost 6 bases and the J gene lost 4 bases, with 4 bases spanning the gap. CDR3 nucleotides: TGTGCCAGCAGCCAATACAATGAGCAGTTCTTC. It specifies CASSQYNEQFF. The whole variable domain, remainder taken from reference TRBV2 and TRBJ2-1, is EPEVTQTPSHQVTQMGQEVILRCVPISNHLYFYWYRQILGQKVEFLVSFYNNEISEKSEIFDDQFSVERPDGSNFTLKIRSTKLEDSAMYFCASSQYNEQFFGPGTRLTVL.

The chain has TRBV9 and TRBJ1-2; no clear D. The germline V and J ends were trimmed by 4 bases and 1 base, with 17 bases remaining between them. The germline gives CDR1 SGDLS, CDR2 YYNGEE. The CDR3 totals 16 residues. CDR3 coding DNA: TGTGCCAGCAGCCTTCCCGGGCAGCGACATAACTATGGCTACACCTTC. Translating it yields CASSLPGQRHNYGYTF.

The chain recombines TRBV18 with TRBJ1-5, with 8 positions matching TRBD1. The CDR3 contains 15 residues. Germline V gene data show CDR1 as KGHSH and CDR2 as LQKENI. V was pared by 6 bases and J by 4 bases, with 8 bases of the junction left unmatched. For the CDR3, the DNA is TGTGCCAGCTCCCAGGGGACAGGAGGGAATCAGCCCCAGCATTTT. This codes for CASSQGTGGNQPQHF.

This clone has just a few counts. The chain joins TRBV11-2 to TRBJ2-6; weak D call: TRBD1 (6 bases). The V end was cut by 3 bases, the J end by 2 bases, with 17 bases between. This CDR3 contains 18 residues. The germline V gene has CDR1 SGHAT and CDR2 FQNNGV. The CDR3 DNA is TGTGCCAGCAGCTTCGGGTCCCGGGACAATACTGGGGCCAACGTCCTGACTTTC. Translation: CASSFGSRDNTGANVLTF.

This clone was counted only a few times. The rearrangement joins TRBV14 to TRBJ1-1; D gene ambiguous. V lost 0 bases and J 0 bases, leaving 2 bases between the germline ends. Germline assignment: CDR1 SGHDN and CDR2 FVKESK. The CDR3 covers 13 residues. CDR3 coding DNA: TGTGCCAGCAGCCAAGATATGAACACTGAAGCTTTCTTT. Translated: CASSQDMNTEAFF.

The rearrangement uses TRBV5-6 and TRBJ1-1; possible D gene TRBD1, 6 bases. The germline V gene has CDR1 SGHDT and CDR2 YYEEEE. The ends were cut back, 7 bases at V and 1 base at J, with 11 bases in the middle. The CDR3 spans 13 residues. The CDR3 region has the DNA TGTGCCAGCGGATGGACAGAGAACACTGAAGCTTTCTTT. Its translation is CASGWTENTEAFF.

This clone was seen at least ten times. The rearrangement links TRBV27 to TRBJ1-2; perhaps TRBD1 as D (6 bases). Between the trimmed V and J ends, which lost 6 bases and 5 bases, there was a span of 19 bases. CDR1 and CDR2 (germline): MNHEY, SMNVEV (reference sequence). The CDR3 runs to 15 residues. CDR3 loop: CASSRRGGGPYGYTF. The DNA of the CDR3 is TGTGCCAGCAGCCGCAGGGGAGGGGGGCCGTATGGCTACACCTTC.

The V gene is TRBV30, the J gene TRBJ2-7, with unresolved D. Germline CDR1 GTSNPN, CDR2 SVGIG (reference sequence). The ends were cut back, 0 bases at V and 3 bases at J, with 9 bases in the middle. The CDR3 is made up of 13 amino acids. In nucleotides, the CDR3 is TGTGCCTGGAGTGTACCACGGGTCTACGAGCAGTACTTC. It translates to CAWSVPRVYEQYF.

The DNA for the CDR3 is TGTGCCAGCATAAACAGGGTGTCTGGGGCCAACGTCCTGACTTTC. This sequence encodes CASINRVSGANVLTF. The chain combines TRBV6-5 with TRBJ2-6; perhaps TRBD1 as D (6 bases). V lost 7 bases and J 1 base, leaving 11 bases between the germline ends. The CDR3 has 15 amino acids. Germline CDR1 and CDR2: MNHEY and SVGAGI.

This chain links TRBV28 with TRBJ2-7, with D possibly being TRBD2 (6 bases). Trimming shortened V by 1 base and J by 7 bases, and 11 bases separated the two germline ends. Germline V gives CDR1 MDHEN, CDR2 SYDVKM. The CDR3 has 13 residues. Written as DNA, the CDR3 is TGTGCCAGCAGTTTATCCATGACTAGTGAGCAGTACTTC. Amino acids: CASSLSMTSEQYF.